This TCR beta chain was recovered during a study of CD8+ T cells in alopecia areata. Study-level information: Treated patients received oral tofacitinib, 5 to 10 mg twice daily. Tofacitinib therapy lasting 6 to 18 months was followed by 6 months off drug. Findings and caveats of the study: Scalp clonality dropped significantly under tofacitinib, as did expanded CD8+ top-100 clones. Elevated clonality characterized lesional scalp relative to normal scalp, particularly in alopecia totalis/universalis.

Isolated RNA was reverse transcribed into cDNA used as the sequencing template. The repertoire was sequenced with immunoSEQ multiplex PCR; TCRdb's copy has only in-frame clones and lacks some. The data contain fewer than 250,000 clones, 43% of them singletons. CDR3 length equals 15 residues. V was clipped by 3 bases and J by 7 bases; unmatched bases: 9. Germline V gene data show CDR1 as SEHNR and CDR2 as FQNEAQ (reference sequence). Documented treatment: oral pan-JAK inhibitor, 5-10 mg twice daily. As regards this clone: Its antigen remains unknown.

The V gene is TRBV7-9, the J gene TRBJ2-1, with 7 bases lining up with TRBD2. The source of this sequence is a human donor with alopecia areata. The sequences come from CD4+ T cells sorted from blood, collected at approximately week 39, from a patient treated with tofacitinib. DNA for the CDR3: TGTGCCAGCAGCTTCGGGTCGGCGGGAGAAAATGAGCAGTTCTTC. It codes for CASSFGSAGENEQFF. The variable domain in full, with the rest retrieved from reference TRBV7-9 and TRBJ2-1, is DTGVSQNPRHKITKRGQNVTFRCDPISEHNRLYWYRQTLGQGPEFLTYFQNEAQLEKSRLLSDRFSAERPKGSFSTLEIQRTEQGDSAMYLCASSFGSAGENEQFFGPGTRLTVL.